Listed below are T cell receptor beta chains from one sample, sequenced in a study of CD8+ T cells in alopecia areata. The repertoire was sequenced with immunoSEQ multiplex PCR; TCRdb's copy has only in-frame clones and lacks some. Of around 100,000 clones in the sample, roughly 50% were seen once. Sequenced input: CD4+ T cells sorted from blood. Source of these receptors: a human donor in good health. Both conserved end residues are part of each CDR3.

j_call v_call cdr3_aa
TRBJ1-1 TRBV5-6 CASSLFGQGGNTEAFF
TRBJ1-5 TRBV2 CASSDGSGNQPQHF
TRBJ1-5 TRBV30 CAWSEDSNQPQHF
TRBJ2-7 TRBV2 CASSDGSYSYEQYF
TRBJ2-7 TRBV7-2 CASSLKGQSSYEQYF
TRBJ1-4 TRBV2 CASSEREKLFF
TRBJ1-6 TRBV30 CAWSVGPGSPLHF
TRBJ2-7 TRBV7-2 CASSLGQGARQYF
TRBJ2-3 TRBV7-2 CASSYGGAADTQYF
TRBJ2-1 TRBV7-3 CASSLNGGHNEQFF
TRBJ2-1 TRBV29-1 CSVGGIIRDRRSNEQFF
TRBJ2-3 TRBV29-1 CSVSSLLTDTQYF
TRBJ1-2 TRBV7-9 CASSLESARYTF
TRBJ2-7 TRBV6-5 CASQAGTAGNYEQYF
TRBJ2-5 TRBV7-9 CASSLTAVAKETQYF
TRBJ2-1 TRBV7-2 CASSLRNEQFF
TRBJ2-3 TRBV29-1 CSVGRPSTDTQYF
TRBJ2-7 TRBV2 CASRKTGVGEQYF
TRBJ1-2 TRBV2 CASSEARTYGYTF
TRBJ2-7 TRBV29-1 CSVDLTSGGYESYEQYF
TRBJ1-1 TRBV4-1 CASSQVSGGGEAFF
TRBJ2-7 TRBV29-1 CSGNRTGGSYEQYF
TRBJ2-7 TRBV5-6 CASSLDAPYEQYF
TRBJ2-3 TRBV5-1 CATRPGRSTDTQYF
TRBJ2-3 TRBV9 CASSVGPTDTQYF
TRBJ2-5 TRBV7-2 CASSTDLTETQYF
TRBJ1-1 TRBV29-1 CSVGPLGNTEAFF
TRBJ2-5 TRBV4-3 CASSQGTGEQETQYF
TRBJ2-7 TRBV7-6 CASSRGGQGNYEQYF
TRBJ1-1 TRBV14 CASSQDMGRDTEAFF
TRBJ2-1 TRBV19 CASSSYNEQFF